The 29 T cell receptor beta chains in this list originate from one sample, sequenced in a study of blood T cell repertoires in COVID-19. This table comes from immunoSEQ multiplex PCR, and its TCRdb copy is limited to in-frame clones, with some not included. The sample carries some 300,000 clones, more than 75% recorded once. The sequenced material came from PBMCs or T cells enriched from blood (not recorded which). These receptors were taken from a woman in her fifties or sixties in a cohort exposed to, infected with or recovered from COVID-19 (not recorded which).

This sequence joins TRBV4-2 and TRBJ2-7; TRBD2 aligns across 7 bases. The germline V gene encodes CDR1 LGHNA and CDR2 YNFKEQ. This CDR3 region has 13 residues. After removal of 6 bases from V and 2 bases from J, the junction contained 4 bases not matched to a gene. The CDR3 region has the DNA TGTGCCAGCAGGGGGGGGACGACCTACGAGCAGTACTTC. Its protein product is CASRGGTTYEQYF.

The V call is TRBV28, the J call TRBJ1-2; D is undetermined. The CDR3 runs 12 residues. Trimming removed 5 bases at V and 4 bases at J, with 8 bases between. Per the germline V gene, CDR1 is MDHEN and CDR2 is SYDVKM. In nucleotides, the CDR3 is TGTGCCAGCAGTCCCTCCTCCTATGGCTACACCTTC. This encodes CASSPSSYGYTF.

V and J are TRBV2 and TRBJ1-4; tentative D call: TRBD1 (5 bases). The germline CDR1 and CDR2 sequences are SNHLY and FYNNEI. This CDR3 has 12 residues. V dropped 10 bases and J dropped 6 bases, with 12 bases sitting between them. CDR3 region: CATSGGYEKLFF. The CDR3 coding sequence is TGTGCCACCTCCGGGGGGTATGAAAAACTGTTTTTT.

V gene TRBV9 combines with J gene TRBJ2-1, with D uncertain. The CDR3 contains 13 residues. Germline assignment: CDR1 SGDLS and CDR2 YYNGEE. V was pared by 3 bases and J by 10 bases, with 14 bases between. The CDR3 protein is CASSAALLREQFF. CDR3 DNA sequence: TGTGCCAGCAGCGCTGCTTTATTACGGGAGCAGTTCTTC. The whole variable domain, filled in from reference TRBV9 and TRBJ2-1, reads DSGVTQTPKHLITATGQRVTLRCSPRSGDLSVYWYQQSLDQGLQFLIQYYNGEERAKGNILERFSAQQFPDLHSELNLSSLELGDSALYFCASSAALLREQFFGPGTRLTVL.

The chain couples TRBV19 to TRBJ2-1; 9 bases are shared with TRBD1. V trimming: 5 bases; J trimming: 7 bases; junction bases outside the gene matches: 9. This CDR3 is 15 amino acids long. In germline, CDR1 is LNHDA, CDR2 SQIVND (reference sequence). CDR3 in DNA: TGTGCCAGTAGTTTCCTCGGGACAGGGAAAAATGAGCAGTTCTTC. This encodes CASSFLGTGKNEQFF.

The chain has TRBV28 and TRBJ1-2; 7 bases map to TRBD1. CDR1 is MDHEN and CDR2 is SYDVKM in the germline V gene. CDR3 length: 15 amino acids. J was trimmed by 4 bases and V by 3 bases; bases with no gene match: 8. CDR3 coding DNA: TGTGCCAGCAGTTTGCCCCCGGGACAGTCCTATGGCTACACCTTC. This sequence encodes CASSLPPGQSYGYTF.

The chain combines TRBV5-1 with TRBJ2-2; 8 bases match TRBD1. The V gene end was trimmed by 6 bases and the J gene end by 0 bases; junction bases not matched to a gene: 7. The germline CDR1 and CDR2 sequences are SGHRS and YFSETQ. The CDR3 is 16 residues long. In nucleotides, the CDR3 is TGCGCCAGCAAGCTAAGGACAGGGACGAACACCGGGGAGCTGTTTTTT. It is translated as CASKLRTGTNTGELFF.

This clone was counted once. The chain recombines TRBV5-6 with TRBJ2-2, with a tentative D call TRBD2 (5 bases). V lost 4 bases and J 5 bases, leaving 12 bases between the germline ends. Per germline, CDR1 SGHDT and CDR2 YYEEEE. The CDR3 loop spans 14 amino acids. This CDR3 is CASSRLAATGELFF. In DNA form, the CDR3 reads TGTGCCAGCAGCAGGCTAGCAGCTACCGGGGAGCTGTTTTTT.

The genes are TRBV30 and TRBJ2-5, with 8 bases aligning to TRBD2. CDR1 is GTSNPN and CDR2 is SVGIG in the germline V gene (reference sequence). Trimming cost V 5 bases and J 5 bases; bases outside gene matches: 4. This CDR3 region has 12 residues. This CDR3 reads CAWGSGSETQYF. The CDR3 region has the DNA TGTGCCTGGGGGAGCGGGAGTGAGACCCAGTACTTC.

The chain recombines TRBV28 with TRBJ1-5; 7 bases match TRBD1. Germline-derived CDR1 and CDR2 are MDHEN and SYDVKM. The CDR3 is 14 amino acids. After removal of 2 bases from V and 4 bases from J, the junction contained 2 bases not matched to a gene. The CDR3 here is CASSLGTANQPQHF. The CDR3 DNA reads TGTGCCAGCAGTTTAGGGACAGCTAATCAGCCCCAGCATTTT.

This chain joins TRBV5-1 and TRBJ2-7; 12 bases fit TRBD2. Germline-derived CDR1 and CDR2 are SGHRS and YFSETQ. The CDR3 runs 16 residues. V shed 3 bases and J 6 bases; nucleotides not matched to a gene: 10. CDR3 in amino acids: CASSYSSGRGSGEQYF. The CDR3 region has the DNA TGCGCCAGCAGCTACTCTAGCGGGAGGGGATCTGGCGAGCAGTACTTC.

The chain is built from TRBV15 and TRBJ1-2; D gene uncertain. Trimming took off 4 bases at V and 4 bases at J, with 7 bases between the two ends. CDR1 is LNHNV, CDR2 YYDKDF, per germline (reference sequence). The CDR3 spans 12 residues. The CDR3: CATSKQAYGYTF. In nucleotides, the CDR3 is TGTGCCACCAGCAAGCAGGCCTATGGCTACACCTTC.

The V call is TRBV7-2, the J call TRBJ2-3; 7 bases are shared with TRBD2. Germline V gene sequence: CDR1 SGHTA, CDR2 FQGNSA. The CDR3 runs 15 residues. Trimming took 4 bases from V and 2 from J; bases not matched to a gene: 6. CDR3 sequence: CASSYRAGPTDTQYF. In DNA, the CDR3 is TGTGCCAGCAGCTATAGAGCGGGGCCCACAGATACGCAGTATTTT.

The chain uses TRBV5-1 and TRBJ2-1, with 11 nucleotides matching TRBD1. Germline CDR1 reads SGHRS; CDR2 reads YFSETQ. The V segment lost 4 bases and the J segment 9 bases; nucleotides outside the gene matches: 6. The length of the CDR3 is 14 residues. The chain's CDR3 is CASSPGQGASEQFF. The CDR3 coding sequence is TGCGCCAGCAGCCCCGGACAGGGGGCGAGTGAGCAGTTCTTC.

This chain uses TRBV7-2 with TRBJ2-1, with a tentative D call TRBD2 (5 bases). Trimming stripped 2 bases from V and 7 bases from J, with 15 bases between. The length of the CDR3 is 15 residues. Germline loops: CDR1 SGHTA, CDR2 FQGNSA. The CDR3, as DNA: TGTGCCAGCAGCTTAACGGGGTTCACGGGGAATGAGCAGTTCTTC. This gives the protein CASSLTGFTGNEQFF.

This sequence joins TRBV5-4 and TRBJ2-1, with 11 bases identical to TRBD2. The V segment lost 3 bases and the J segment 7 bases; nucleotides outside the gene matches: 9. This CDR3 region has 16 residues. Per germline, CDR1 SGHNT and CDR2 YYREEE (reference sequence). CDR3 sequence (DNA): TGTGCCAGCAGCTCCACTCTAGCGGGAGGTAGAAATGAGCAGTTCTTC. Translating it yields CASSSTLAGGRNEQFF.

The chain links TRBV19 to TRBJ2-5; 10 bases match TRBD1. From germline, CDR1 is LNHDA and CDR2 SQIVND (reference sequence). CDR3 length equals 15 residues. Trimming cost V 10 bases and J 4 bases; bases outside gene matches: 12. The CDR3, as DNA: TGTGCCACTATCGTCCGGGACAGGGGAAGAGAGACCCAGTACTTC. Encoded protein: CATIVRDRGRETQYF.

This clone was seen just once. The V gene is TRBV5-1, the J gene TRBJ1-4, with TRBD1 matching 9 bases. Germline V gene sequence: CDR1 SGHRS, CDR2 YFSETQ. The V segment lost 4 bases and the J segment 0 bases; nucleotides outside the gene matches: 4. This CDR3 region has 16 residues. The CDR3 reads CASSLTGGATNEKLFF. In DNA form, the CDR3 reads TGCGCCAGCAGCCTAACAGGGGGCGCAACTAATGAAAAACTGTTTTTT.

J is TRBJ2-5 and V is TRBV11-2; 11 bases line up with TRBD2. Germline V gene lookup returns CDR1 SGHAT and CDR2 FQNNGV. Unmatched junction bases numbered 6, after V lost 4 bases and J lost 2 bases. CDR3 size: 16 residues. The CDR3 DNA reads TGTGCCAGCAGCTGGGGGGGGACTAGCGGACAAGAGACCCAGTACTTC. Translation gives CASSWGGTSGQETQYF.

V is TRBV7-9 and J is TRBJ1-5; 7 nucleotides match TRBD1. Germline V gives CDR1 SEHNR, CDR2 FQNEAQ (reference sequence). V was clipped by 4 bases and J by 4 bases; unmatched bases: 4. CDR3 length equals 14 residues. The CDR3 spells CASSYGTANQPQHF. CDR3 DNA sequence: TGTGCCAGCAGCTACGGGACAGCTAATCAGCCCCAGCATTTT. Drawing the rest from reference TRBV7-9 and TRBJ1-5, the complete variable domain is DTGVSQNPRHKITKRGQNVTFRCDPISEHNRLYWYRQTLGQGPEFLTYFQNEAQLEKSRLLSDRFSAERPKGSFSTLEIQRTEQGDSAMYLCASSYGTANQPQHFGDGTRLSIL.

The V gene is TRBV5-6, the J gene TRBJ1-2; D is uncertain. CDR1 is SGHDT, CDR2 YYEEEE, per germline. V was trimmed by 2 bases and J by 3 bases, leaving 11 bases between them. The CDR3 extends over 14 amino acids. The chain's CDR3 is CASSLLRGDYGYTF. Written as DNA, the CDR3 is TGTGCCAGCAGCTTACTCCGGGGAGACTATGGCTACACCTTC.

This chain joins TRBV7-9 and TRBJ1-2; D is unclear. V lost 2 bases and J lost 1, with 11 bases in between. Per germline, CDR1 SEHNR and CDR2 FQNEAQ (reference sequence). The CDR3 length is 15 residues. CDR3 sequence: CASSLYGEVNYGYTF. The CDR3 nucleotides are TGTGCCAGCAGCTTATATGGTGAGGTTAACTATGGCTACACCTTC.

The chain employs TRBV21-1 and TRBJ1-4. TRBV21-1 is a recognized pseudogene. The CDR3 runs 15 residues. CDR3 in DNA: TGTGCCAGCAGCAAAGCTATAGTGGAGGGGGAAAAACTGTTTTTT. It yields the protein CASSKAIVEGEKLFF.

This clone was observed a few times. The chain links TRBV5-4 to TRBJ2-1; TRBD2 agrees at 9 bases. The V segment lost 1 base and the J segment 4 bases; nucleotides outside the gene matches: 3. CDR1 SGHNT and CDR2 YYREEE come from the germline V gene (reference sequence). The CDR3 totals 15 residues. The CDR3 nucleotides are TGTGCCAGCAGCTTGCAACTAGCGGGTTACAATGAGCAGTTCTTC. Encoded protein: CASSLQLAGYNEQFF.

The rearrangement links TRBV6-5 to TRBJ1-2; 7 bases line up with TRBD1. Per the germline V gene, CDR1 is MNHEY and CDR2 is SVGAGI. Trimming took 5 bases from V and 7 from J; bases not matched to a gene: 7. This CDR3 spans 13 amino acids. CDR3 loop: CASSKPTGFGYTF. CDR3 DNA sequence: TGTGCCAGCAGTAAACCGACAGGGTTTGGCTACACCTTC.

The gene calls are TRBV7-8 and TRBJ2-6; tentatively, D is TRBD2 (5 bases). CDR3 size: 17 residues. V dropped 2 bases and J dropped 3 bases, with 14 bases sitting between them. Germline V gene sequence: CDR1 SGHVS, CDR2 FQNEAQ. As DNA, the CDR3 is TGTGCCAGCAGCTTATGGGCCCGGACTGATGGGGCCAACGTCCTGACTTTC. Translation: CASSLWARTDGANVLTF.

This clone occurred once. The genes are TRBV7-9 and TRBJ1-5; maybe TRBD1 (6 bases). Trimming took off 4 bases at V and 1 base at J, with 11 bases between the two ends. CDR1 SEHNR and CDR2 FQNEAQ come from the germline V gene (reference sequence). The CDR3 extends over 15 amino acids. In DNA form, the CDR3 reads TGTGCCAGCAGCTCATCGGACAGAAGCAATCAGCCCCAGCATTTT. Translation: CASSSSDRSNQPQHF.

Only one count was recorded for this clone. The chain uses TRBV19 and TRBJ2-2; possibly TRBD1 for D (6 bases). Germline assignment: CDR1 LNHDA and CDR2 SQIVND (reference sequence). V was clipped by 6 bases and J by 6 bases, with 14 bases between them. This CDR3 is 14 amino acids long. In DNA, the CDR3 is TGTGCCAGTAGGAAGGTGGACAGCCCCGGGGAGCTGTTTTTT. Translated, it gives CASRKVDSPGELFF.

This chain joins TRBV9 and TRBJ2-7, with 8 bases aligning to TRBD2. Trimming took 0 bases from V and 5 from J; bases not matched to a gene: 7. The CDR3 is 15 amino acids. The V gene's germline CDR1 is SGDLS and CDR2 YYNGEE. The CDR3 DNA follows: TGTGCCAGCAGCGTAGTGGGTAGCGGGAATAACGAGCAGTACTTC. It yields the protein CASSVVGSGNNEQYF.